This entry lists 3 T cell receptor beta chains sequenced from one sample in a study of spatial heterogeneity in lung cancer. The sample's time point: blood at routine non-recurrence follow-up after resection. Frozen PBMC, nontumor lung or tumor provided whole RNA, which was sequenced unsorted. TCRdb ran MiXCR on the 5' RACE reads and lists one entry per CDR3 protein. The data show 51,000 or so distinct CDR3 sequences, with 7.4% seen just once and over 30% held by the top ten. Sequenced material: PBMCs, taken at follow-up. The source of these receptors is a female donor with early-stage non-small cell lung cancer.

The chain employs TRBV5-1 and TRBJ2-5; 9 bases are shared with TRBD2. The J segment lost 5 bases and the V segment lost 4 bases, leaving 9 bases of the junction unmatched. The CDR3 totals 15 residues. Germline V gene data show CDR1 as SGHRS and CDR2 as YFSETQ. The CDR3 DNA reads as TGCGCCAGCAGCCCGGGGCTAGCGGGGATGGAGACCCAGTACTTC. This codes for CASSPGLAGMETQYF.

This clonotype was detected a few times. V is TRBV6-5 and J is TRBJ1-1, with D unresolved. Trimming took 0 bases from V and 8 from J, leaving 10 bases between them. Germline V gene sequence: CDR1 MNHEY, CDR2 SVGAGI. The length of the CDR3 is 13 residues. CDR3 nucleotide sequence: TGTGCCAGCAGTTACTCGATGGGCGGCGAAGCTTTCTTT. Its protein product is CASSYSMGGEAFF.

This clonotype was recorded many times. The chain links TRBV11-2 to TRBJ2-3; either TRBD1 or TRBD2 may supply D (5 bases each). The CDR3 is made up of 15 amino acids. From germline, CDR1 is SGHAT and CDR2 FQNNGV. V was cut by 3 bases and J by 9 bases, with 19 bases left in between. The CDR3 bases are TGTGCCAGCAGCTTGACAGTGGACGGGGCTGGAACGCAGTATTTT. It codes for CASSLTVDGAGTQYF.